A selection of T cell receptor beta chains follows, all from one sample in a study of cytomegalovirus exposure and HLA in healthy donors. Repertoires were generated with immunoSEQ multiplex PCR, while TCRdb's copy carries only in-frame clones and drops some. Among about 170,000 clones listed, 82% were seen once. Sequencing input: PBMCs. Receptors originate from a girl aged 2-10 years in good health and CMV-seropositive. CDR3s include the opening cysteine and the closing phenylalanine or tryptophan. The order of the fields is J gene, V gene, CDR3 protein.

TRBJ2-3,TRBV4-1,CASSQGQGPRATDTQYF
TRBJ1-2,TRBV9,CASSAGQGKNGYTF
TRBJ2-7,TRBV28,CASSSSGRANYPYEQYF
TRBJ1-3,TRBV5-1,CASSPDSSGNTIYF
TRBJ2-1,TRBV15,CATSRSRANEQFF
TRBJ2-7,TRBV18,CASSLGPGEIGEQYF
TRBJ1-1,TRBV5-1,CASSLEGVTEAFF
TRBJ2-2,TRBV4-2,CASSQEGPQDPGELFF
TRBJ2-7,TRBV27,CASSLGQGGYEQYF
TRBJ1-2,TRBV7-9,CASSVAVANYGYTF
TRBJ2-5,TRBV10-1,CASSQGARGETQYF
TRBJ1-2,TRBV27,CASSLVGPGDGYTF
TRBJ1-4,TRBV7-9,CASSLRTGREGEKLFF
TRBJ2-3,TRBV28,CASNPRWRDTQYF
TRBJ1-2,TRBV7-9,CASSFTLTGNYGYTF
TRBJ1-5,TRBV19,CASSVAYGTGGGFGNQPQHF
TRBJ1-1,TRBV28,CASSPGQVRGAFF
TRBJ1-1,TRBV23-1,CASTPGDSLHTEAFF
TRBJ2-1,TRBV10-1,CAHKADRGYSAYNEQFF
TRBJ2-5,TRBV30,CAWALGGWWEETQYF